This T cell receptor (beta chain) was sequenced during a study of blood T cell repertoires in COVID-19. Study overall: Researchers got acute and convalescent COVID-19 samples from the United States, Italy and Spain. Nucleic acid was either cDNA or gDNA, and it came from T cells, B-cell-depleted T cells, or PBMCs.

Authors' processing steps: Cell counts per sample came from amplifying reference gene primers. Assay: immunoSEQ multiplex PCR; the TCRdb copy retains only in-frame clones and omits some. The DNA gave D and trimming, while V, J and clone size come from that table. The sample shows around 41,000 clones, 70% to 90% of them seen only once. The TCR was taken from a human donor in a cohort sampled during active COVID-19. The sample was peripheral blood.

CDR3 in DNA: TGCGCCAGCAGCCTGACTAGCGGGGCAAACTCCTACGAGCAGTACTTC. It yields the protein CASSLTSGANSYEQYF. J is TRBJ2-7 and V is TRBV5-1, with TRBD2 matching 11 bases. This CDR3 comprises 16 residues. Per germline, CDR1 SGHRS and CDR2 YFSETQ. After removal of 4 bases from V and 0 bases from J, the junction contained 6 bases not matched to a gene.